This T cell receptor (beta chain) stems from a study of cytomegalovirus exposure and HLA in healthy donors (dated by TCRdb to about 2017). Background for the entire study: According to an earlier analysis of 550 to 750 of the donors, 150 million to 200 million T cells yielded over 90 million unique TCR beta sequences and 276 Gb of sequence data. Besides the first cohort of around 700 subjects, a separate validation cohort made up of 120 different subjects was used. Of the 300 to 450 genotyped donors, less than 85% were placed in the genetic ancestry cluster associated with self-reported Caucasian donors. The study was designed to test whether signatures of past pathogen exposure could be identified by cataloging public T cell receptors. A later genetic analysis used genome-wide SNP genotypes for about 60% of the roughly 700 donors, treating that subset as a discovery cohort. Roughly 5 DR-DQ haplotypes were handled as single units for association and clustering, since linkage in the cohort was strong. The T cell repertoires of about 700 subjects were profiled by immunosequencing and related to cytomegalovirus serostatus. Every repertoire in the discovery cohort had been generated on one and the same sequencing platform. The number of typed donors differed by locus: about 620-640 for A, B, C, DRB1 and DQB1; approximately 540 for DQA1; fewer than 610 for DPA1; and about 470 for DPB1. The study combined high-throughput TCR immunosequencing, statistical association of individual TCRs with disease status, and machine learning to predict cytomegalovirus infection status. The later analysis used no new phenotypic data to find candidate immune exposures, relying instead on TCR beta sequences and their occurrence across donors. HLA typing covered class I and class II loci at four-digit resolution. Donor age, sex, ethnicity and CMV serostatus were compiled alongside the repertoire data. Among 300 to 500 genotyped donors of the cohort, an average of approximately 240,000 unique TCR beta nucleotide sequences was sequenced per donor, of which roughly 17% were non-productive. Approximately 300 gigabases of sequencing data and around 80 million unique TCR sequences made up an early release that covered around 640 HLA-typed donors. In a later analysis, previously published TCR beta repertoires from several hundred donors were re-analyzed and high-resolution HLA genotyping was added so that TCR occurrence patterns could be studied. An earlier analysis of some 600 of the donors applied high-throughput TCR beta sequencing to assess whether each TCR beta V gene segment acted as functional or pseudogenic. Broader findings and caveats from the paper: According to the authors, the approach could potentially be generalized to other disease states and immunological phenotypes. Linkage disequilibrium might explain the correlated functional status among segregating V segments, but an unknown experimental factor could not be ruled out. According to a later analysis, parvovirus B19, influenza, CMV and Epstein-Barr virus appeared linked to several top co-occurrence clusters. Over 15 rarely observed V segments, including chromosome 9 orphons, were excluded from the earlier analysis of 550 to 700 of the donors because counts were too low. A cluster of highly shared sequence variants was judged likely to represent a technical artifact of the sequencing pipeline. Most TCR sequences were observed very rarely across donors, whereas some public TCRs were present in many individuals. An association between a missense DCLRE1C variant and V-gene and J-gene trimming of TCR beta chains was found in a later genetic analysis and replicated in an independent cohort. Assigning TCR associations to individual alleles was difficult when HLA alleles, especially DR and DQ, strongly co-occurred. The only immune exposure information available for the cohort was CMV serostatus. In a later analysis, most CMV-associated TCR beta chains were found to appear HLA-restricted, with HLA associations seemingly driven largely by CMV exposure. Compared with the roughly 600-donor mean, donors in an Asian-associated ancestry cluster had fewer N-insertions in productive TCRs, according to a later genetic analysis. The classifier was reported to diagnose cytomegalovirus status with high specificity and sensitivity in both the original cohort and the validation cohort. Compared with equally common non-associated chains, HLA-associated TCR beta chains in a later analysis were more clonally expanded and had lower generation probabilities. Roughly uniform sequencing depth across donors was assumed in presence/absence analyses, although this assumption may not hold. Because the 87-base-pair reads could not distinguish some IMGT-functional V segments, including TRBV6-2 and TRBV6-3, those segments were excluded. The study listed 164 TCR beta chains as associated with cytomegalovirus. The cohort was sequenced for TCR beta chains only, and without alpha or paired-chain data the features that could be detected were limited. In an earlier analysis of 500 to 650 of the donors, most TCR beta V segments appeared in productive rearrangements about 87% or about 30% of the time, broadly matching IMGT annotations. Because HLA typing was missing for some donors at each locus, association tests included only the typed subset. In vitro tests confirmed that a few of the cytomegalovirus-associated TCR beta chains recognize cytomegalovirus antigens. A further reported finding was that TCR beta sequences accurately predicted the HLA-A and HLA-B alleles for most subjects in the first cohort. In a later analysis, 16,951 TCR beta sequences were associated with specific HLA alleles at a false discovery rate of 0.05. In a later analysis, TCR association rates were found to vary across HLA loci, with the most associated TCRs seen for DRB1 alleles and the fewest for HLA-C alleles.

The cohort comprised fewer than 750 healthy bone marrow donors. At the time of sampling, every cohort member was nominally healthy, though immune exposures that went unrecorded were likely present. The donor was CMV seropositive and was included in the group of some 290 seropositive cohort members. A peripheral blood sample was provided by each donor, and peripheral blood mononuclear cells were used for TCR beta sequencing. The Qiagen DNeasy Blood Extraction Kit was used to extract genomic DNA from the blood cell samples. Taken from the germline V gene (reference sequence), the CDR1 and CDR2 loops are MNHEY and SMNVEV. Trimming removed 3 bases from V and 0 bases from J, leaving 9 bases between the germline ends. Taken from cysteine to phenylalanine, the CDR3 has 14 residues. Here the CDR3 DNA is all that survives: 42 bases in frame from base 1. A word on this clone: The antigen it binds to is not known. No base quality values were provided; no much bigger clone lies one nucleotide off.

The library was built by means of the immunoSEQ multiplex PCR assay. For the multiplex PCR, a mixture combining 60 forward primers for TCR Vbeta segments and 13 reverse primers for TCR Jbeta segments was used. The CDR3 region of rearranged TCR beta genes was amplified from genomic DNA by a multiplex PCR assay. Amplified TCR beta libraries were sequenced as 87-base-pair reads on the Illumina HiSeq System. The study's processing was this. In a later analysis, some 80 million unique TCR beta chains were counted across the 650 to 700 repertoires, and about 9.9 million of these chains were shared by at least two donors. To remove PCR and sequencing errors, raw reads were error-corrected and collapsed into unique sequences using a nearest-neighbor algorithm that merged closely related sequences. V, D and J gene segments were assigned by aligning CDR3 sequences to IMGT reference sequences. For a sequence to be retained, at least a six-nucleotide match to both a V gene segment and a J gene segment was required. Rearrangements were called productive when the CDR3 lacked stop codons and stayed in frame with V and J; all others were non-productive. CDR3 was defined by IMGT convention, running from the second conserved V-encoded cysteine to the conserved J-encoded phenylalanine. The earlier analysis of 587 of the donors excluded any sequence lacking an unambiguous match to a single V gene segment. An earlier analysis of a few hundred of the donors classified V segments as functional when productive rearrangements were above 56.7% and as segregating when the standard deviation between donors was above 5%. A statistical classification framework was developed to diagnose cytomegalovirus status using the catalog of TCR beta chain sequences. In a later analysis, TCR nucleotide sequences were compared against IMGT/GENE-DB human TR gene sequences so that V and J genes could be assigned. The TCRdist pipeline was used in a later analysis to assign CDR3 sequences and most-parsimonious VDJ recombination scenarios. In a later analysis, each TCR beta chain was defined by its CDR3 amino acid sequence together with its V-gene family, and reads without a unique V-gene family were excluded. To address suspected cross-contamination and a sequencing artifact, a later analysis removed under 600 highly shared, low-generation-probability nucleotide sequences. In a later analysis, a clonal expansion index was calculated for each public chain from normalized within-repertoire ranks of inferred template counts. Generation probabilities in a later analysis came from a VDJ recombination model fitted to out-of-frame rearrangements, and those results were checked against IGoR. A later analysis scored TCR-TCR, TCR-HLA and TCR-CMV co-occurrence with hypergeometric tests, applying a repertoire-size bias correction to TCR pairs. To estimate false discovery rates, a later analysis permuted the HLA or CMV assignments 20 times. A later analysis grouped co-occurring TCRs with DBSCAN, adding TCRdist sequence similarity when clustering within HLA-allele-positive subsets. Repertoires with fewer than 30,000 or more than 120,000 public chains were left out of co-occurrence clustering, as were about 5 repertoires with anomalous nucleotide sharing. As stored in TCRdb, this immuneACCESS dataset retains in-frame rearrangements with V and J assigned. A fraction of the clones does not appear; measured against another copy, unresolved V genes explain less than half of the discrepancy, and the remainder lacks a known reason. V and J calls and clone size are copied from that table; D and trimming were computed from the DNA. Recorded for this sample are some 80,000 clones; around 79% of them occurred a single time. The leading ten clones occupy over 4.5% of the sample.

The rearranged chain carries TRBV27 and TRBJ2-7; no D gene is confidently identified. The material sequenced was PBMCs. This receptor was identified in a man aged 18 to 30 in good health and CMV-seropositive. Here the CDR3 is given as CASSFLAHSYEQYF. At the DNA level, the sequence is TGTGCCAGCAGTTTCTTAGCCCACTCCTACGAGCAGTACTTC.